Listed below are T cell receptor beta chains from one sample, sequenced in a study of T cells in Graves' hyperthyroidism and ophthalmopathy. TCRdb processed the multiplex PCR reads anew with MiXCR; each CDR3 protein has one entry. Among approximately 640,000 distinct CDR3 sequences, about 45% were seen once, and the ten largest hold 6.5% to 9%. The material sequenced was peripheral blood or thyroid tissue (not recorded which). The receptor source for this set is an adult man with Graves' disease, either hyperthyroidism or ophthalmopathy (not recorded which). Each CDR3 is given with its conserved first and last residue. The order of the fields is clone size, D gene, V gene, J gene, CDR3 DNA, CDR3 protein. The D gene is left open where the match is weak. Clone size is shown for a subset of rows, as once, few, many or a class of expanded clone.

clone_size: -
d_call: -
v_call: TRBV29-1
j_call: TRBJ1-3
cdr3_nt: TGCAGCGGGACGTTTGGAAACACCATATATTTT
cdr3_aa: CSGTFGNTIYF

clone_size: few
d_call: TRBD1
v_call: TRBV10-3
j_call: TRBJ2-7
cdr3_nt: TGTGCCAGCAGTTCCCCCTTGGGACAGGGCACCTACGAGCAGTACTTC
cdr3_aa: CASSSPLGQGTYEQYF

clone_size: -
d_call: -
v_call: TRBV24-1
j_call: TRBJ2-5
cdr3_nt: TGTGCCACCAGTCACGGGGGCAGGGAGACCCAGTACTTC
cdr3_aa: CATSHGGRETQYF

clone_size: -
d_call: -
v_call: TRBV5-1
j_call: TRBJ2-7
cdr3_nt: TGCGCCAGCAGCTTGGATAGGGTCTTCTACGAGCAGTACTTC
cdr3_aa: CASSLDRVFYEQYF

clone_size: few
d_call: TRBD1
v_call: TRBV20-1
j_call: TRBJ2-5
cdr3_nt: TGCAGTGCCGACCGGGACAGGCTGTACCAAGAGACCCAGTACTTC
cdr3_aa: CSADRDRLYQETQYF

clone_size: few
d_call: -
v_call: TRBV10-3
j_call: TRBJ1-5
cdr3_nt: TGTGCCAGCAGTTACTCCCGATCCAATCAGCCCCAGCATTTT
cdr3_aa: CASSYSRSNQPQHF

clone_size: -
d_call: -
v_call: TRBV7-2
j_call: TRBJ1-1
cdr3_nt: TGTGCCAGCAGCTTAAGCCCAGGGATGATCACTGAAGCTTTCTTT
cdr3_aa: CASSLSPGMITEAFF

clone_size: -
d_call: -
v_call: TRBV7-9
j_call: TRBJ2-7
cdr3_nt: TGTGCCAGCAGATCCGGACGGTCATCCTACGAGCAGTACTTC
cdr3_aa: CASRSGRSSYEQYF

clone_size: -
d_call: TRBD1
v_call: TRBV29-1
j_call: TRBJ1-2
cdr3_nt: TGCAGCGTTGCGGCAGGGGGAATCGCGGGCGGCTACACCTTC
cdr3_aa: CSVAAGGIAGGYTF

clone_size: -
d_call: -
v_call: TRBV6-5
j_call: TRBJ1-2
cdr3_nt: TGTGCCAGCAGTTTAGGACAGCTTAACTATGGCTACGCCTTC
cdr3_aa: CASSLGQLNYGYAF

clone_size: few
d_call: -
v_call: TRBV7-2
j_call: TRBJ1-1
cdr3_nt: TGTGCCAGCAGCCAAGGGGGTTCTAACACTGAAGCTTTCTTT
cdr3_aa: CASSQGGSNTEAFF

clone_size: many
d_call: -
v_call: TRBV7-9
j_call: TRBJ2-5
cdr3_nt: TGTGCCAGCAGCCTGGGCATCGGGACCCAAGAGACCCAGTACTTC
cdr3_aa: CASSLGIGTQETQYF

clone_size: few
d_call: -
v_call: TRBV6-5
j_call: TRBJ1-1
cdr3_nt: TGTGCCAGCAGTTACTCAGTTGGACATAGCATGAACACTGAAGCTTTCTTT
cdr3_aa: CASSYSVGHSMNTEAFF

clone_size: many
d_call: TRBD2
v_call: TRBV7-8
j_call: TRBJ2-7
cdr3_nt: TGTGCCAGCAGCTTATTCGGTAGCGGGAACTACGAGCAGTACTTC
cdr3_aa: CASSLFGSGNYEQYF

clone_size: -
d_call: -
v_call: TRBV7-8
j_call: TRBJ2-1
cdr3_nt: TGTGCCAGCAGCCCAGGTCCAGGAGTTTCCTACAATGAGCAGTTCTTC
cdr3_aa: CASSPGPGVSYNEQFF

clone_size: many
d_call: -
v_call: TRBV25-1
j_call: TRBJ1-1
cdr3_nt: TGTGCCAGCAGTAGGGGGACTGAAGCTTTCTTT
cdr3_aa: CASSRGTEAFF

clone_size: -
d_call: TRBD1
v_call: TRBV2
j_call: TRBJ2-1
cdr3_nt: TGTGCCAGCAGTCGTACAGGGGTCGACTCCTACAATGAGCAGTTCTTC
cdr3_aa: CASSRTGVDSYNEQFF

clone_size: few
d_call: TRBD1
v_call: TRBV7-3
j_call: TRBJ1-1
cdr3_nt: TGCGCCAGCAGCCTAGATGTGCAGGGGGCTCAAAACACTGAAGCTTTCTTT
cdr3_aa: CASSLDVQGAQNTEAFF

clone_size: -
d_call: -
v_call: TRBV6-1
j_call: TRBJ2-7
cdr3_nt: TGTGCCAGCAGAACCGGGACATTATCCTACGAGCAGTACTTC
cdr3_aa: CASRTGTLSYEQYF

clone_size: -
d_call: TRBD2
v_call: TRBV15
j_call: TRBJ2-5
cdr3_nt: TGTGCCACCAGCATTGGCGACACTAGCGGGGGGCAAGAGACCCAGTACTTC
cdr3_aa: CATSIGDTSGGQETQYF

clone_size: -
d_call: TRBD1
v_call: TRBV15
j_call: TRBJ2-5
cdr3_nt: TGTGCCACCAGCAAGGACAGGTTGGAAGAGACCCAGTACTTC
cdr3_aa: CATSKDRLEETQYF

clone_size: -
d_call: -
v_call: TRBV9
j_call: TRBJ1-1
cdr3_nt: TGTGCCAGCAGCGTAATGGGACGTGGGACTGAAGCTTTCTTT
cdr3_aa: CASSVMGRGTEAFF

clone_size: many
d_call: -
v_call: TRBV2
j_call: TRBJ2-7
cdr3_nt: TGTGCCAGCAGTGCCCTGACTAGTTCCTACGAGCAGTACTTC
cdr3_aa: CASSALTSSYEQYF

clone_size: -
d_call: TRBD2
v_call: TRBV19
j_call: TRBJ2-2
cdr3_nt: TGTGCCAGCCAGACTAGCGGGAGAGCAAACGGGGAGCTGTTTTTT
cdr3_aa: CASQTSGRANGELFF

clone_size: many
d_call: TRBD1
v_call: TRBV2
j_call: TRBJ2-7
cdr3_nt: TGTGCCAGCAGTCCCACCGGGACAGGGCCAGCCTACGAGCAGTACTTC
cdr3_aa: CASSPTGTGPAYEQYF

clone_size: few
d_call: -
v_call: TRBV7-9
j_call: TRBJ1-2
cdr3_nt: TGTGCCAGCACCCTACCTAGGGGCGTGGACTATGGCTACACCTTC
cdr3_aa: CASTLPRGVDYGYTF

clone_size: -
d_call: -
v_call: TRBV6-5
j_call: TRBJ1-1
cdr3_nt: TGTGCCAGCAGTTACTCGCCAGGGCAGAACACTGAAGCTTTCTTT
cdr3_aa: CASSYSPGQNTEAFF

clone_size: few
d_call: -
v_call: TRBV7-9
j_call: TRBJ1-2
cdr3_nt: TGCGCCAGCAGTCAAGGTCCTACAGGAGGCTACTATGGCTACACCTTC
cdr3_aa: CASSQGPTGGYYGYTF

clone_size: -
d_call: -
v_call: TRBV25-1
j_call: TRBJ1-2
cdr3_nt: TGTGCCAGCAGTGCAGCGGGGGGATGGGGTGGCTACACCTTC
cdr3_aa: CASSAAGGWGGYTF

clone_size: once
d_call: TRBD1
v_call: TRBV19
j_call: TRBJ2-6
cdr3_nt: TGTGCCAGTAGTATAGGAGACAGGGGGCCTTCTGGGGCCAACGTCCTGACTTTC
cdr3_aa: CASSIGDRGPSGANVLTF

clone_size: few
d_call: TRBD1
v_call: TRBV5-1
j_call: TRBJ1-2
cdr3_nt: TGCGCCAGCAGCTTGAGAGACAGGGGTGGCTACACCTTC
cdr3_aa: CASSLRDRGGYTF

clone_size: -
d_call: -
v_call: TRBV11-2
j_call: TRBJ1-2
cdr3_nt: TGTGCCAGCAGTAGAACAGGGAGTGCTAACTATGGCTCCACCTTC
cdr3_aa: CASSRTGSANYGSTF

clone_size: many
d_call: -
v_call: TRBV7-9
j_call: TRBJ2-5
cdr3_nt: TGTGCCAGCAGCTTAGCGGCGGACCTTTCCCACTTC
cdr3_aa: CASSLAADLSHF

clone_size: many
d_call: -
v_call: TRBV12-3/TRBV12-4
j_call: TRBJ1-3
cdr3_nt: TGTGCCAGCAGCATACAAAACACCATATATTTT
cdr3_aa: CASSIQNTIYF

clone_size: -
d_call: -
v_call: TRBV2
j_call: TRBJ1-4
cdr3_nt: TGTGCCAGCAGTGGGTCGGAAGGGGAGGACGAAAAACTGTTTTTT
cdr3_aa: CASSGSEGEDEKLFF